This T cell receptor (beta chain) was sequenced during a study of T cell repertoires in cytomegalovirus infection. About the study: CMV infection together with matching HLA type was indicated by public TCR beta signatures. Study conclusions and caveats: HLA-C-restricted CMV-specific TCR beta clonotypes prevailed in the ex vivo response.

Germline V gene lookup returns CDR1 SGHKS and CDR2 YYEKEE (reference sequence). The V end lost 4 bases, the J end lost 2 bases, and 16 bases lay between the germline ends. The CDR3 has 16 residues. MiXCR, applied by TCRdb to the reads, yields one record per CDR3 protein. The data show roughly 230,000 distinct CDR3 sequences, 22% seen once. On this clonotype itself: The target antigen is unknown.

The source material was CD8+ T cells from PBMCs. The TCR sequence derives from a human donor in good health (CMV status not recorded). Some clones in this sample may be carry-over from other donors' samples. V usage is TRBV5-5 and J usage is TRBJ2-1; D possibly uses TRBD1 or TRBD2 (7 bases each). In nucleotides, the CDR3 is TGTGCCAGCAGCGCCCGGGACAGCGGGACCTACAATGAGCAGTTCTTC. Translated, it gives CASSARDSGTYNEQFF.